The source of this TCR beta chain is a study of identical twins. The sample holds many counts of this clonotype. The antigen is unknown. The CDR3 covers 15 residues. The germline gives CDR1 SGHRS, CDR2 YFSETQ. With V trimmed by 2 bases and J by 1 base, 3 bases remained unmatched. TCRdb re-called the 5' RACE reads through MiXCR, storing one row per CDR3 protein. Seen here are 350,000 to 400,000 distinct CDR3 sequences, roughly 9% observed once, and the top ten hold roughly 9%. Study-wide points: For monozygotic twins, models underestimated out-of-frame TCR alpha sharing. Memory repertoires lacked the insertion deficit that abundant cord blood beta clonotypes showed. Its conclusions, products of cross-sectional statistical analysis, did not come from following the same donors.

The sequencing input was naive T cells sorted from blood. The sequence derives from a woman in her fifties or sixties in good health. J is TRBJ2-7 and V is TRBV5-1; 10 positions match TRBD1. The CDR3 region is CASSFSGQGSYEQYF. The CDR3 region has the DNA TGCGCCAGCAGCTTCTCGGGACAGGGGTCCTACGAGCAGTACTTC.